The 8 T cell receptor beta chains in this list originate from one sample, sequenced in a study of T-cell reconstitution after alpha-beta-depleted transplantation in children. Unique molecular identifiers were incorporated during preparation of the TCRbeta library. One entry per CDR3 protein results from TCRdb running MiXCR on the PCR reads. The data contain about 980,000 distinct CDR3 sequences, about 29% of them singletons. Sequencing was performed on PBMCs, mostly from graft donor cells, taken 360 days after TCRalphabeta/CD19-depleted stem cell transplant. These receptors were collected from a boy under two years old who had a stem cell transplant for SCID, so the T cells may come from the graft donor.

CDR3 amino acids: CASSFDQWTGFYGYTF. The CDR3 DNA reads TGTGCCAGCAGCTTCGACCAGTGGACGGGTTTCTATGGCTACACCTTC. The rearrangement links TRBV5-5 to TRBJ1-2; no clear D. Germline V CDR1 and CDR2: SGHKS, YYEKEE (reference sequence). V was shortened by 2 bases and J by 4 bases, with 18 bases between the two germline ends. The CDR3 runs to 16 residues.

A few counts support this clonotype. The J gene is TRBJ2-2, the V gene TRBV10-3; D is perhaps TRBD2 (6 bases). CDR3 length equals 16 residues. From germline, CDR1 is ENHRY and CDR2 SYGVKD. V was shortened by 7 bases and J by 3 bases, with 18 bases between the two germline ends. The CDR3 loop reads CAIKEGRGPDTGELFF. The CDR3 bases are TGTGCCATCAAGGAGGGAAGAGGGCCGGACACCGGGGAGCTGTTTTTT.

This clonotype was seen more than once but under ten times. This sequence joins TRBV28 and TRBJ1-4, with TRBD1 matching over 8 bases. Germline loops: CDR1 MDHEN, CDR2 SYDVKM. The length of the CDR3 is 19 residues. The V segment lost 6 bases and the J segment 2 bases; nucleotides outside the gene matches: 17. CDR3 DNA: TGTGCCAGCAGCGCGCCGCCCAGGGGGCAATTTTGGACTAATGAAAAACTGTTTTTT. It yields the protein CASSAPPRGQFWTNEKLFF.

This clonotype was observed a handful of times. The chain couples TRBV10-2 to TRBJ1-1; 10 bases agree with TRBD1. This CDR3 spans 17 amino acids. J was trimmed by 8 bases and V by 2 bases; bases with no gene match: 14. CDR1 is WSHSY and CDR2 is SAAADI in the germline V gene. Here the CDR3 DNA reads TGCGCCAGCAGTGAGATGGGGACAGGGGCCCTCGTGGTGGAAGCTTTCTTT. Its translation: CASSEMGTGALVVEAFF.

The chain joins TRBV7-9 to TRBJ2-7; 8 nucleotides align to TRBD1. J was trimmed by 5 bases and V by 3 bases; bases with no gene match: 12. The CDR3 is made up of 16 amino acids. Germline V gives CDR1 SEHNR, CDR2 FQNEAQ (reference sequence). The chain's CDR3 is CASSFLRGTGLDEQYF. The CDR3 DNA reads TGTGCCAGCAGCTTCCTCCGAGGGACAGGTCTGGACGAGCAGTACTTC.

The chain recombines TRBV29-1 with TRBJ2-7; possibly TRBD1 for D (5 bases). V lost 5 bases and J lost 3, with 11 bases in between. Per the germline V gene, CDR1 is SQVTM and CDR2 is ANQGSEA. CDR3 size: 12 residues. For the CDR3, the DNA is TGCAGCGTTTTGTGCAGGGACTACGAGCAGTACTTC. It codes for CSVLCRDYEQYF.

This clonotype was counted a few times. The rearrangement links TRBV7-2 to TRBJ1-1; D call uncertain. The CDR3 contains 15 residues. The V end was cut by 1 base, the J end by 1 base, with 10 bases between. Germline CDR1 and CDR2: SGHTA and FQGNSA. The CDR3 loop reads CASSLDPWPNTEAFF. In nucleotides, the CDR3 is TGTGCCAGCAGCTTAGATCCATGGCCGAACACTGAAGCTTTCTTT.

This clonotype was observed a handful of times. This chain connects TRBV12-3 or TRBV12-4 to TRBJ2-1; D may match TRBD1 or TRBD2 (6 bases each). Trimming shortened V by 8 bases and J by 10 bases, and 18 bases separated the two germline ends. The CDR3 extends over 13 amino acids. This CDR3 is CASLSTGAGEQFF. The DNA of the CDR3 is TGTGCCAGCCTCTCGACGGGGGCTGGGGAGCAGTTCTTC.